The clone carrying this T cell receptor beta chain has ten or more counts. Its target is unknown. The data belong to a study of CD8 T cells in ankylosing spondylitis. Study-level findings and limits: For ankylosing spondylitis blood, a TCR beta motif of about eight highly homologous variants appeared characteristic. Disease-linked clones were reportedly significantly enriched in matched ankylosing spondylitis synovial fluid.

Trimming took 5 bases from V and 2 from J, leaving 18 bases between them. CDR1 is SGHRS, CDR2 YFSETQ, per germline. The CDR3 sequence is 16 residues long. For TCR beta, libraries came from quantitative 5'-RACE with molecular barcodes. A single record per CDR3 protein comes from TCRdb applying MiXCR to the 5' RACE reads. The repertoire holds more than 100,000 distinct CDR3 sequences, with about 10% as singletons. The sample was blood, either unsorted or a sorted T cell fraction (not recorded which). This rearrangement joins TRBV5-1 to TRBJ2-3; D may match TRBD1 or TRBD2 (6 bases each). This TCR was sampled from a female donor with ankylosing spondylitis or in good health (not recorded which). CDR3 DNA sequence: TGCGCCAGCAGACCTCGGGGGACACCTAACACAGATACGCAGTATTTT. It specifies CASRPRGTPNTDTQYF.